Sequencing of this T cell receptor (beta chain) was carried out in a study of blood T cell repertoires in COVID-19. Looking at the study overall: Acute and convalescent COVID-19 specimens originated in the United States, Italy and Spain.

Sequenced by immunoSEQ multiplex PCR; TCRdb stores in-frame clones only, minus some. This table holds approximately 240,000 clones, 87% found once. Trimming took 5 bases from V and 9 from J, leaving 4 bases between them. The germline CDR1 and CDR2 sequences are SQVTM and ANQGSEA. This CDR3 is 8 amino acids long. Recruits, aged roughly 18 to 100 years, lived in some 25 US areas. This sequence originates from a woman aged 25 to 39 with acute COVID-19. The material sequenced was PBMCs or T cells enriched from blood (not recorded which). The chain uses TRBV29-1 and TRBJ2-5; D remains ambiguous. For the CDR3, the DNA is TGCAGCGTTTCCGCCCAGTACTTC. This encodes CSVSAQYF. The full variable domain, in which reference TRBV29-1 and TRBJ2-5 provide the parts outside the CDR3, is SAVISQKPSRDICQRGTSLTIQCQVDSQVTMMFWYRQQPGQSLTLIATANQGSEATYESGFVIDKFPISRPNLTFSTLTVSNMSPEDSSIYLCSVSAQYFGPGTRLLVL.